These 4 T cell receptor beta chains originate from one sample sequenced in a study of CXCR3-negative and CXCR3-positive naive CD8 T cells. Study findings and constraints: Naive cells with CXCR3 showed TRB CDR3s that were more hydrophobic than those in CXCR3-negative naive cells.

UMI-tagged TRB cDNA libraries were built via 5' RACE. TCRdb re-called the 5' RACE reads and gives one entry per CDR3 protein, without DNA. The table for this sample gives tens of thousands of distinct CDR3 sequences. These receptors' antigens are unknown. The material sequenced was naive CXCR3+ CD8+ T cells from blood. Subset indicated: CD45RO-CCR7+CD27+CD95- naive CD8+ T cells expressing CXCR3 (TNR3+). Receptors originate from a human donor in good health. Some clones in this sample may be carry-over from other donors' samples.

V usage is TRBV5-4 and J usage is TRBJ1-2; TCRdb's D call, TRBD1, is unchecked because there is no DNA. The CDR3 spans 13 residues. The germline V gene has CDR1 SGHNT and CDR2 YYREEE (reference sequence). The CDR3 loop is CASSLGTEGGYTF.

The chain uses TRBV10-3 and TRBJ2-4; with no DNA, the TCRdb D assignment of TRBD1 cannot be verified. Germline V gives CDR1 ENHRY, CDR2 SYGVKD. This CDR3 has 15 residues. The CDR3 here is CAISEARQGKNIQYF.

The gene calls are TRBV6-5 and TRBJ2-7; the D call from TCRdb, TRBD1, cannot be confirmed without DNA. The germline gives CDR1 MNHEY, CDR2 SVGAGI. This CDR3 is built from 15 residues. Here the CDR3 reads CASRTATGDYYEQYF.

This rearrangement joins TRBV24-1 to TRBJ2-2. Germline lookup yields CDR1 KGHDR and CDR2 SFDVKD. The CDR3 runs to 14 residues. CDR3 in amino acids: CATSDLGNTGELFF.